This T cell receptor beta chain was sequenced in a study of shared clonotypes between healthy human individuals. For this clone: Its antigen is unidentified.

Whole-study findings and limits: Apart from blood, nothing was sampled; tissue repertoires likely differ. It was anticipated that sequencing depth would influence how many clonotypes donors shared.

CDR1 is MDHEN and CDR2 is SYDVKM in the germline V gene. The CDR3 has 14 residues. V was cut by 6 bases and J by 7 bases, with 18 bases left in between. The assay was run at deep level. DNA from unsorted PBMC was sequenced on ten immunoSEQ deep assay plates. TCRdb's table, derived via immunoSEQ multiplex PCR, lists solely in-frame clones and lacks some. The sample carries 470,000 or so clones, 70% to 85% recorded once. The chain couples TRBV28 to TRBJ2-5, with D possibly TRBD2 on 6 matching bases. The sequence derives from a woman aged 40 to 50 in good health. Some clones in this sample may be carry-over from other donors' samples. Sequencing input: PBMCs. The CDR3 nucleotides read TGTGCCAGCAGCCAAGGGACTCCCGCAGGGACCCAGTACTTC. It is translated as CASSQGTPAGTQYF.